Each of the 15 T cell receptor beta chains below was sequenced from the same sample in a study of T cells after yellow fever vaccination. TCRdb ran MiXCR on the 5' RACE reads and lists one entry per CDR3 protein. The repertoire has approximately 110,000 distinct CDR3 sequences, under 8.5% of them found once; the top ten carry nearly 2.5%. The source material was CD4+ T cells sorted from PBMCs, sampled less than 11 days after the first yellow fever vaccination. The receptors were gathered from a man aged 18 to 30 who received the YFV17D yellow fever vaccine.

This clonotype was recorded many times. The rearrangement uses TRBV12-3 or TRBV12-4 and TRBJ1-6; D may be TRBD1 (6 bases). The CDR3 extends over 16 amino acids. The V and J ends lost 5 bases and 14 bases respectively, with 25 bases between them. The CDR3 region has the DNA TGTGCCAGCAGTCCCCATAGCGGAGACAGGACGGAATCCCTCCACTTT. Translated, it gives CASSPHSGDRTESLHF.

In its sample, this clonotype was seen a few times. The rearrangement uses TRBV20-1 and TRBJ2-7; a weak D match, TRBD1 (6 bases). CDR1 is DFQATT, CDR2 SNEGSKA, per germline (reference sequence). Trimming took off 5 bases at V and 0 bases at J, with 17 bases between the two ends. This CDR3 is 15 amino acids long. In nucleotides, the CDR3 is TGCAGTGCTGATCGCAGGGGACGTAGCTCCTACGAGCAGTACTTC. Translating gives CSADRRGRSSYEQYF.

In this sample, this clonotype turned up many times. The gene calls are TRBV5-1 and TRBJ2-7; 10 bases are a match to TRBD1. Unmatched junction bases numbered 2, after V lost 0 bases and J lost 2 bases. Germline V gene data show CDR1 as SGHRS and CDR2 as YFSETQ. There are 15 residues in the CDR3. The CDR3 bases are TGCGCCAGCAGCTTGGTAGGACAGGGGGCCTACGAGCAGTACTTC. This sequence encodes CASSLVGQGAYEQYF.

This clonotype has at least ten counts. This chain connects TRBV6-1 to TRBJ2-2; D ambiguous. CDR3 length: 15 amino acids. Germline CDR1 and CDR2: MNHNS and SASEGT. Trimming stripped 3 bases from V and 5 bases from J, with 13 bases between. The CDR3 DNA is TGTGCCAGCAGTGAGTACAGCCCGCGGACCGGGGAGCTGTTTTTT. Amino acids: CASSEYSPRTGELFF.

This chain's CDR3 is CASRQPGPRGYGYTF. As DNA, the CDR3 is TGTGCCAGCAGGCAACCGGGACCCCGAGGGTATGGCTACACCTTC. The rearrangement uses TRBV28 and TRBJ1-2, with D perhaps matching TRBD1 (5 bases). V dropped 6 bases and J dropped 5 bases, with 19 bases sitting between them. The V gene's germline CDR1 is MDHEN and CDR2 SYDVKM. The CDR3 loop spans 15 amino acids.

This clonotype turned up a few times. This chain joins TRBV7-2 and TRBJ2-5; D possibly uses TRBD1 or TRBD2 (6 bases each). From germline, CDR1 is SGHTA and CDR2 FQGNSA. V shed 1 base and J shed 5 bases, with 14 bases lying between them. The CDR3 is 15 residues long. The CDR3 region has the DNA TGTGCCAGCAGCTTAGACGGGGGCCGACCCGAGACCCAGTACTTC. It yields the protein CASSLDGGRPETQYF.

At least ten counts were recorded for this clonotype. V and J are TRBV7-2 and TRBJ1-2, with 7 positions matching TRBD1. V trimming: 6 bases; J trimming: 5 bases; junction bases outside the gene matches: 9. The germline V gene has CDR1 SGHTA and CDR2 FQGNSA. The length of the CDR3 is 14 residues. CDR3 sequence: CASRPRQGVYGYTF. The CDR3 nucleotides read TGTGCCAGCAGACCACGACAGGGTGTTTATGGCTACACCTTC.

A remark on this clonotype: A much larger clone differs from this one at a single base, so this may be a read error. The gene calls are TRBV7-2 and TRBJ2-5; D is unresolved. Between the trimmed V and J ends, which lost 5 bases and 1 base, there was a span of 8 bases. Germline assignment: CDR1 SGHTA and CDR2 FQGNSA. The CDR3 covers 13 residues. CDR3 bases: TGTGCCAGCAGCCACTTAACCCAAGAGACCCAGTACTTC. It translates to CASSHLTQETQYF. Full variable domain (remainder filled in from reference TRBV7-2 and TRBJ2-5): GAGVSQSPSNKVTEKGKDVELRCDPISGHTALYWYRQSLGQGLEFLIYFQGNSAPDKSGLPSDRFSAERTGGSVSTLTIQRTQQEDSAVYLCASSHLTQETQYFGPGTRLLVL.

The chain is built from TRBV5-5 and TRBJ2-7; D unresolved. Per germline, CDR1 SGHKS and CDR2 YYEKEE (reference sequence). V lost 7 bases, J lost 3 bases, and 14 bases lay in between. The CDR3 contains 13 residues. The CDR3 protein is CASGAGLHYEQYV. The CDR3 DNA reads TGTGCCAGCGGCGCCGGGCTCCACTACGAGCAGTACGTC.

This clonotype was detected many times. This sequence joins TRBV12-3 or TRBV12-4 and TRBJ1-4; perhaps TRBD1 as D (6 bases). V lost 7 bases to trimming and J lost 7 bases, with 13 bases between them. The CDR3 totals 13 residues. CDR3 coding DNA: TGTGCCAGCAACCCCGCCAGGGGTGAAAAACTGTTTTTT. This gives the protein CASNPARGEKLFF.

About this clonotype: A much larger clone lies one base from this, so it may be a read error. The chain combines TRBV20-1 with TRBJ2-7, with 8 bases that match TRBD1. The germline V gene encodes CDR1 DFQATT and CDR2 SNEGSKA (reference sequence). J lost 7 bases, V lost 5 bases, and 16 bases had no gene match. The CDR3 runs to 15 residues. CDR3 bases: TGCAGTGCTGTCCTGACGGGACAGGAGAATGGGGAGCAGTACTTC. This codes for CSAVLTGQENGEQYF.

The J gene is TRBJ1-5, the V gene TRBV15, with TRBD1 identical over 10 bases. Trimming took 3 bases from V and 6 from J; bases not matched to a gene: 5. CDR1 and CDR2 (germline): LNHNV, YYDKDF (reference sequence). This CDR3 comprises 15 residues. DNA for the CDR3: TGTGCCACCAGCAGGGACAGGGGGTCCACTCAGCCCCAGCATTTT. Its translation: CATSRDRGSTQPQHF.

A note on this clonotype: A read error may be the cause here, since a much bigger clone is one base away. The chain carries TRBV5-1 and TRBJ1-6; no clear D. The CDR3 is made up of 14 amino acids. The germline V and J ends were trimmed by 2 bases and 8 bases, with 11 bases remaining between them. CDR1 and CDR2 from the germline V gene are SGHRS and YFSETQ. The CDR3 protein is CASSFFGLDSPLHF. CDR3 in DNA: TGCGCCAGCAGCTTCTTCGGATTGGATTCACCCCTCCACTTT. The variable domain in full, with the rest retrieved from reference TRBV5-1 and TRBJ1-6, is KAGVTQTPRYLIKTRGQQVTLSCSPISGHRSVSWYQQTPGQGLQFLFEYFSETQRNKGNFPGRFSGRQFSNSRSEMNVSTLELGDSALYLCASSFFGLDSPLHFGNGTRLTVT.

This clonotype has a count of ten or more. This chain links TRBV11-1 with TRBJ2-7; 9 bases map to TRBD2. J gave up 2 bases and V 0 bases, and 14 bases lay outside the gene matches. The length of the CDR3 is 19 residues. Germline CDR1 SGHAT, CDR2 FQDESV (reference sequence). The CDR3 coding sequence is TGTGCCAGCAGCTTAGCCCCCGGGACTAGCTCCATTTCAACCTACGAGCAGTACGTC. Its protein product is CASSLAPGTSSISTYEQYV.

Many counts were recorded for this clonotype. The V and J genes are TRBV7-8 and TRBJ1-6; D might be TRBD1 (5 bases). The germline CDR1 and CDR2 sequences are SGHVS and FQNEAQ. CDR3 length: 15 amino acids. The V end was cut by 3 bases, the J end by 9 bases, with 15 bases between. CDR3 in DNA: TGTGCCAGCAGCTTCGAAGCGGGGGAGTCTTCACCCCTCCACTTT. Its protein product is CASSFEAGESSPLHF. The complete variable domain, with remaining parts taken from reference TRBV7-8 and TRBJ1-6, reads GAGVSQSPRYKVAKRGQDVALRCDPISGHVSLFWYQQALGQGPEFLTYFQNEAQLDKSGLPSDRFFAERPEGSVSTLKIQRTQQEDSAVYLCASSFEAGESSPLHFGNGTRLTVT.